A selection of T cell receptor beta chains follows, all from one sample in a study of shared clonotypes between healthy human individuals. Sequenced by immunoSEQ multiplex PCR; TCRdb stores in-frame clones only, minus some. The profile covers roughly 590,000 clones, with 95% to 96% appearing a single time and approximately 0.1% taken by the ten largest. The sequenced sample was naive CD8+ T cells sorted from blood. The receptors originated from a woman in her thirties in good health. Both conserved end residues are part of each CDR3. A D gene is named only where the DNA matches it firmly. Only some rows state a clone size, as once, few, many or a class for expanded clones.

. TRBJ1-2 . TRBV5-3 TGTGCCAGCCCGGGACATTCTAAGTTGGGCTACACCTTC CASPGHSKLGYTF
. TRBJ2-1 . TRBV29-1 TGCAGCGTTGGAACGGGGTCAGGGAGCTCCTACAATGAGCAGTTCTTC CSVGTGSGSSYNEQFF
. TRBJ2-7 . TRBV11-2 TGTGCCAGTTTAGCGGACCCCTACGAGCAGTACTTC CASLADPYEQYF
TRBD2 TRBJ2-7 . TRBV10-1 TGCGCCAGCAGTGATCCTATACCCCTAGCGGGAGGCGAGCAGTACTTC CASSDPIPLAGGEQYF
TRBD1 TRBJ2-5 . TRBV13 TGTGCCAGCAGCTCCTTAGTTGGACAGGGGGGAAGAGGAGAGACCCAGTACTTC CASSSLVGQGGRGETQYF
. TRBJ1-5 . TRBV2 TGTGCCAGCAGTGACCTGGGCATGGGGCAGCCCCAGCATTTT CASSDLGMGQPQHF
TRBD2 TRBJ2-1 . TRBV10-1 TGCGCCAGCAGTGATAGCGGGAGGACCCACAATGAGCAGTTCTTC CASSDSGRTHNEQFF
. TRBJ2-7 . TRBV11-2 TGTGCCAGCAGCTTCCAGGACTCGAGCTCCTACGAGCAGTACTTC CASSFQDSSSYEQYF
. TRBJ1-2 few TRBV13 TGTGCCAGCAGCTCTATCCGGGACCACTATGGCTACACCTTC CASSSIRDHYGYTF
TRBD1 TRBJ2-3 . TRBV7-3 TGTGCCAGCAGCTCCGGGACAGGGAGCAATACGCAGTATTTT CASSSGTGSNTQYF
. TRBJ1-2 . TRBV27 TGTGCCAGCAGTTTCGGGAAGGGTCCAGGTCCCTATGGCTACACCTTC CASSFGKGPGPYGYTF
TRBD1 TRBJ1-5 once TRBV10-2 TGCGCCAGCAGTCGGACAGGGGGGAGCAATCAGCCCCAGCATTTT CASSRTGGSNQPQHF
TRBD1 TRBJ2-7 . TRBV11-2 TGTGCCAGCAGCTCCCAGGGGGTAACCTTCGAGCAGTACTTC CASSSQGVTFEQYF
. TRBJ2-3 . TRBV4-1 TGCGCCAGCAGCCAATACCTTACAGGGTGGACCACAGATACGCAGTATTTT CASSQYLTGWTTDTQYF
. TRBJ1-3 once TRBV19 TGTGCCAGTACCGGTGCGGTTGGGTCCGGAAACACCATATATTTT CASTGAVGSGNTIYF
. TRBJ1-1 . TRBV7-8 TGTGCCAGCAGCCCTAGTTCTAGGCTGAACACTGAAGCTTTCTTT CASSPSSRLNTEAFF
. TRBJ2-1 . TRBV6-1 TGTGCCAGCAGTGCGTCTTCCCCATACATCGGGAATGAGCAGTTCTTC CASSASSPYIGNEQFF
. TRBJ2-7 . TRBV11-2 TGTGCCAGCAGCTTAGGGAACCCATACGAGCAGTACTTC CASSLGNPYEQYF
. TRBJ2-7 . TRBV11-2 TGTGCCAGCAGCTTTGGGGCCTCGGGGGAGCAGTACTTC CASSFGASGEQYF
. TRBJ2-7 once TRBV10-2 TGCGCCAGCAGTGATCTGTCAATCGGGAAGTACTTC CASSDLSIGKYF
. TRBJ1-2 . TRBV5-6 TGTGCCAGCAGCGGGGTGGGGGCAAGCTATGGCTACACCTTC CASSGVGASYGYTF
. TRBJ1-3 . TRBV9 TGTGCCAGCAGCGATTCGGTGGGCCGTGCTGGAAACACCATATATTTT CASSDSVGRAGNTIYF
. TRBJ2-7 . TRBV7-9 TGTGCCAGCAGCTTACATGACGAGCAGTACTTC CASSLHDEQYF
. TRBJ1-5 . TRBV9 TGTGCCAGCAGCGACGGGGATAATCAGCCCCAGCATTTT CASSDGDNQPQHF
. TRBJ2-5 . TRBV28 TGTGCCAGCAGTTTTTGGTCCCAAGAGACCCAGTACTTC CASSFWSQETQYF
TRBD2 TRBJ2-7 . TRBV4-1 TGCGCCAGCAGCCAGGTAGGGACAGGGACTAGCGGGATCCCTGGAGAGCAGTACTTC CASSQVGTGTSGIPGEQYF